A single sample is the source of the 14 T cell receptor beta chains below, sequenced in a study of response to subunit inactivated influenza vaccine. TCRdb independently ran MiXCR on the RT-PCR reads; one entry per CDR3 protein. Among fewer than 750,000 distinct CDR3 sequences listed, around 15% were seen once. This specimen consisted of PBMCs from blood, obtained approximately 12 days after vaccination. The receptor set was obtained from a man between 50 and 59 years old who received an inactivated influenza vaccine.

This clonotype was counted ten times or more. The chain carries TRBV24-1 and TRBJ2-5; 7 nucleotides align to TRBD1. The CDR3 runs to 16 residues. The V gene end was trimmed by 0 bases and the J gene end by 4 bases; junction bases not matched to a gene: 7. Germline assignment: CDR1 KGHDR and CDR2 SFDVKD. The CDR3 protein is CATSDLQGVGGETQYF. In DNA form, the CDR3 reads TGTGCCACCAGTGATTTGCAGGGGGTAGGCGGAGAGACCCAGTACTTC.

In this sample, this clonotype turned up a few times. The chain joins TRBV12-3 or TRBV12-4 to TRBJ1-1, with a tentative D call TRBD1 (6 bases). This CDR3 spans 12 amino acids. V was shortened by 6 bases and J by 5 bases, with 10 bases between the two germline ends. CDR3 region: CASRGQGTEAFF. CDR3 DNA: TGTGCCAGCAGGGGTCAGGGGACTGAAGCTTTCTTT.

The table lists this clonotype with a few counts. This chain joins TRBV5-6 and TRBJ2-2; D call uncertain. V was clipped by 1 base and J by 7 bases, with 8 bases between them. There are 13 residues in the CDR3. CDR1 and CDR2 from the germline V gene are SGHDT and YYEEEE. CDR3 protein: CASSLKGIGELFF. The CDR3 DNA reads TGTGCCAGCAGCTTGAAGGGCATCGGGGAGCTGTTTTTT.

The DNA for the CDR3 is TGTGCCAGCAGTCCCATTGCGGGACTAGCGGGATCTGGGGCCAACGTCCTGACTTTC. It is translated as CASSPIAGLAGSGANVLTF. The gene calls are TRBV6-1 and TRBJ2-6; 13 nucleotides line up with TRBD2. This CDR3 has 19 amino acids. Trimming removed 5 bases from V and 1 base from J; junction bases left unmatched: 8. Germline CDR1 is MNHNS and CDR2 is SASEGT.

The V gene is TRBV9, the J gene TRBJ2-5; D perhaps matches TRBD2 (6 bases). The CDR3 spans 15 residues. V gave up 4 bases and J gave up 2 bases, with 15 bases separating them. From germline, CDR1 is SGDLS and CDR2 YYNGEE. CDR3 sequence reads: CASSPSGGKQETQYF. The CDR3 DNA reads TGTGCCAGCAGCCCGAGTGGGGGGAAACAAGAGACCCAGTACTTC.

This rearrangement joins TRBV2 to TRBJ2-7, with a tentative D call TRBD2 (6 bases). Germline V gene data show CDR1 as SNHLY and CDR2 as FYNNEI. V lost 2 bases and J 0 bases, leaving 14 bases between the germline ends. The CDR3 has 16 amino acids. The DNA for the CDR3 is TGTGCCAGCAGTGAAAACACAGGAGGGGTCTCCTACGAGCAGTACTTC. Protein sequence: CASSENTGGVSYEQYF.

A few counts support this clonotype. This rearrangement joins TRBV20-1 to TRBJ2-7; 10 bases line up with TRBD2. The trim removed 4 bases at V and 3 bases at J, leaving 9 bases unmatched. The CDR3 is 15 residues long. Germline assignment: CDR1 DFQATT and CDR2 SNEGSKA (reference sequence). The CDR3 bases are TGCAGTGCTAAGAAACCCGGGACTAGCGACTACGAGCAGTACTTC. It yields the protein CSAKKPGTSDYEQYF.

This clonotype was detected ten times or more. CDR3 nucleotide sequence: TGCGCCAGCAGCCAAGATAGCGGCGGGAGGGCCTACAATGAGCAGTTCTTC. Translating gives CASSQDSGGRAYNEQFF. This chain joins TRBV4-3 and TRBJ2-1, with 9 bases that match TRBD2. The V segment lost 0 bases and the J segment 2 bases; nucleotides outside the gene matches: 5. The germline gives CDR1 LGHNA, CDR2 YSLEER. CDR3 length: 17 amino acids.

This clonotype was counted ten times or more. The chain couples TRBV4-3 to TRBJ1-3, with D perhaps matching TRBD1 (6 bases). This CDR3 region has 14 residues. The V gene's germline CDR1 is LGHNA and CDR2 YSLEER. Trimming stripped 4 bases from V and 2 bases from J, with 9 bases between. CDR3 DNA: TGCGCCAGCAGCCCTCGGGGGCCTGGAAACACCATATATTTT. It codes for CASSPRGPGNTIYF.

The CDR3 is CSVEPEANYGYTF. Here the CDR3 DNA reads TGCAGCGTTGAGCCAGAGGCTAACTATGGCTACACCTTC. J is TRBJ1-2 and V is TRBV29-1; the D is unclear. CDR1 is SQVTM and CDR2 is ANQGSEA in the germline V gene. V lost 3 bases, J lost 0 bases, and 8 bases lay in between. The length of the CDR3 is 13 residues.

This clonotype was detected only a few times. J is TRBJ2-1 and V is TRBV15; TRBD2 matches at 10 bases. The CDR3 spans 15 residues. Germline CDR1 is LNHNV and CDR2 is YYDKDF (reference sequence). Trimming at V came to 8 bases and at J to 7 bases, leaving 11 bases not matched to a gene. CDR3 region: CATAGLAGARNEQFF. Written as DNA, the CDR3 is TGTGCCACCGCAGGGCTAGCGGGGGCGAGGAATGAGCAGTTCTTC.

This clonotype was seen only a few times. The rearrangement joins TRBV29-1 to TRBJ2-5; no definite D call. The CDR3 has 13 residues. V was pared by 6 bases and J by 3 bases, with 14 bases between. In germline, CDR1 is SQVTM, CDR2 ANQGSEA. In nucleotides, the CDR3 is TGCAGCGTGGGCCGTGGAGCGAAAGAGACCCAGTACTTC. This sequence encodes CSVGRGAKETQYF.

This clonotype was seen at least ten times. CDR3 in DNA: TGCGCCAGCAGCTTGGAGGTAAATTCACCCCTCCACTTT. Protein sequence: CASSLEVNSPLHF. The V and J genes are TRBV5-1 and TRBJ1-6; D is unclear. The germline gives CDR1 SGHRS, CDR2 YFSETQ. This CDR3 is 13 amino acids long. The V end was cut by 0 bases, the J end by 7 bases, with 5 bases between.

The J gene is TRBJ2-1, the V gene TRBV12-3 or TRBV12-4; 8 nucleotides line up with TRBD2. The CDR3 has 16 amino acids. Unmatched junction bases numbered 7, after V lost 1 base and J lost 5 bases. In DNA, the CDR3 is TGTGCCAGCAGTTTAGATTCACTGACTAGCGACAATGAGCAGTTCTTC. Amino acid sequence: CASSLDSLTSDNEQFF.